The 11 T cell receptor beta chains listed next were all sequenced from one sample in a study of cytomegalovirus exposure and HLA in healthy donors. Researchers ran the PCR with 60 Vbeta and 13 Jbeta primers. The assay was immunoSEQ multiplex PCR, and TCRdb's table has in-frame clones only and misses some. This sample carries more than 90,000 clones, around four fifths of them seen once, and the ten largest clones take 4.1%. The sequenced sample was PBMCs. The receptors here all came from a middle-aged woman in good health and CMV-seropositive.

The rearrangement uses TRBV5-1 and TRBJ2-4; 9 bases are shared with TRBD2. This CDR3 has 15 amino acids. Germline lookup yields CDR1 SGHRS and CDR2 YFSETQ. V lost 2 bases to trimming and J lost 6 bases; unmatched junction nucleotides: 6. In DNA, the CDR3 is TGCGCCAGCAGCTTAATAGCGGGAGAGGGAAACATTCAGTACTTC. Its protein is CASSLIAGEGNIQYF.

The genes are TRBV7-9 and TRBJ2-5; no firm D call. Trimming cost V 3 bases and J 4 bases, with 9 bases left between them. This CDR3 comprises 13 residues. From germline, CDR1 is SEHNR and CDR2 FQNEAQ (reference sequence). The CDR3 DNA reads as TGTGCCAGCAGCTTTATTCGAGTAGAGACCCAGTACTTC. Translating it yields CASSFIRVETQYF.

This clone was counted between two and nine times. For the CDR3, the DNA is TGTGCCAGCAGCTTAATAGCGGGAGTCTCCGAGCAGTACTTC. Its protein is CASSLIAGVSEQYF. The rearrangement joins TRBV11-1 to TRBJ2-7, with 9 bases matching TRBD2. V trimming: 2 bases; J trimming: 6 bases; junction bases outside the gene matches: 5. The germline V gene encodes CDR1 SGHAT and CDR2 FQDESV (reference sequence). The CDR3 totals 14 residues.

The V gene is TRBV9, the J gene TRBJ2-3, with D possibly being TRBD2 (6 bases). Germline V gene lookup returns CDR1 SGDLS and CDR2 YYNGEE. The CDR3 has 16 residues. V gave up 4 bases and J gave up 0 bases, with 15 bases separating them. The CDR3 sequence is CASSLLVAASTDTQYF. The CDR3 DNA sequence: TGTGCCAGCAGCTTACTTGTAGCGGCGAGCACAGATACGCAGTATTTT.

The chain carries TRBV6-5 and TRBJ1-1, with no clear D. This CDR3 is 14 amino acids long. Germline V CDR1 and CDR2: MNHEY, SVGAGI. V was pared by 6 bases and J by 4 bases, with 15 bases between. CDR3 sequence: CASSLEGRGTEAFF. The CDR3 DNA follows: TGTGCCAGCAGCCTTGAGGGTCGGGGCACTGAAGCTTTCTTT.

The rearrangement uses TRBV5-1 and TRBJ2-5; 10 nucleotides align to TRBD2. The last part of the DNA fits TRBJ2-7 better; the J call may be wrong. CDR3 length: 16 residues. Germline V gives CDR1 SGHRS, CDR2 YFSETQ. CDR3 nucleotide sequence: TGCGCCAGCAGCCCACCGGGACTAGCGACCACCTACGAGCAGTACTTC. This translates into CASSPPGLATTYEQYF.

The chain carries TRBV28 and TRBJ2-2; 9 bases agree with TRBD2. Per the germline V gene, CDR1 is MDHEN and CDR2 is SYDVKM. The junction had 8 bases not matched to a gene; V was cut back by 5 bases and J by 7 bases. This CDR3 is built from 15 residues. CDR3 loop: CASSQQGLADGELFF. CDR3 in DNA: TGTGCCAGCAGTCAACAGGGACTAGCTGACGGGGAGCTGTTTTTT.

This chain links TRBV7-9 with TRBJ2-7, with D perhaps TRBD1 (6 bases). The CDR3 runs to 17 residues. The germline V gene has CDR1 SEHNR and CDR2 FQNEAQ (reference sequence). V was clipped by 4 bases and J by 0 bases, with 19 bases between them. The CDR3 here is CASSSTRQDRSSYEQYF. The CDR3 region has the DNA TGTGCCAGCAGCTCGACACGACAGGACAGAAGCTCCTACGAGCAGTACTTC. The full variable domain, in which reference TRBV7-9 and TRBJ2-7 provide the parts outside the CDR3, is DTGVSQNPRHKITKRGQNVTFRCDPISEHNRLYWYRQTLGQGPEFLTYFQNEAQLEKSRLLSDRFSAERPKGSFSTLEIQRTEQGDSAMYLCASSSTRQDRSSYEQYFGPGTRLTVT.

This chain connects TRBV6-1 to TRBJ1-2, with a tentative D call TRBD1 (6 bases). The germline V gene encodes CDR1 MNHNS and CDR2 SASEGT. V was clipped by 2 bases and J by 4 bases, with 14 bases between them. This CDR3 contains 15 residues. The CDR3 reads CASSEIEQGFYGYTF. The CDR3 DNA reads TGTGCCAGCAGTGAAATCGAACAGGGATTCTATGGCTACACCTTC.

The V call is TRBV18, the J call TRBJ1-1, with D possibly being TRBD1 (6 bases). V lost 4 bases and J lost 0, with 12 bases in between. This CDR3 has 15 residues. From germline, CDR1 is KGHSH and CDR2 LQKENI. The CDR3 region has the DNA TGTGCCAGCTCACTTTCGACAGGTTTGAACACTGAAGCTTTCTTT. This sequence encodes CASSLSTGLNTEAFF.

The rearrangement links TRBV25-1 to TRBJ2-1; D not resolved. CDR1 MGHDK and CDR2 SYGVNS come from the germline V gene. V shed 2 bases and J shed 0 bases, with 11 bases lying between them. The CDR3 is 16 amino acids. The CDR3: CASSEDGLSSYNEQFF. The CDR3 DNA follows: TGTGCCAGCAGTGAAGATGGGCTCAGCTCCTACAATGAGCAGTTCTTC. The full variable domain, its missing parts supplied by reference TRBV25-1 and TRBJ2-1, is EADIYQTPRYLVIGTGKKITLECSQTMGHDKMYWYQQDPGMELHLIHYSYGVNSTEKGDLSSESTVSRIRTEHFPLTLESARPSHTSQYLCASSEDGLSSYNEQFFGPGTRLTVL.